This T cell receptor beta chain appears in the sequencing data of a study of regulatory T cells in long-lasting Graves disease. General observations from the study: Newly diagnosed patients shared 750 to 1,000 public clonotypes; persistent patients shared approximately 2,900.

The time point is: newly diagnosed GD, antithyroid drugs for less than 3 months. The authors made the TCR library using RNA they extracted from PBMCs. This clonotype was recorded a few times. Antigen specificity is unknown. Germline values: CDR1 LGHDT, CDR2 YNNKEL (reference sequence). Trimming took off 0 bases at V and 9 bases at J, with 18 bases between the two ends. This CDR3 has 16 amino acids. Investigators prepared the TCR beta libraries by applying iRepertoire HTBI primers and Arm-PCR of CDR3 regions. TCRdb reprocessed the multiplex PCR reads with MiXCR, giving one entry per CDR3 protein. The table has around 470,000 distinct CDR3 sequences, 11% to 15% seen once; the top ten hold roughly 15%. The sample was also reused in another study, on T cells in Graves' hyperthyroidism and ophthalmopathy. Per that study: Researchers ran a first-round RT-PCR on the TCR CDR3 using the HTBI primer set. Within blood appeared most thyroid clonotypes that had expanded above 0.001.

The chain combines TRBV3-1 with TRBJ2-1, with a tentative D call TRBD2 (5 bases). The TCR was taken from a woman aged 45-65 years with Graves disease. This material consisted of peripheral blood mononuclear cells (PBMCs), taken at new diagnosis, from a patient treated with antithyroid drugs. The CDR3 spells CASSQDSPQIEGEQFF. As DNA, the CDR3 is TGTGCCAGCAGCCAAGATTCCCCTCAGATCGAGGGTGAGCAGTTCTTC.